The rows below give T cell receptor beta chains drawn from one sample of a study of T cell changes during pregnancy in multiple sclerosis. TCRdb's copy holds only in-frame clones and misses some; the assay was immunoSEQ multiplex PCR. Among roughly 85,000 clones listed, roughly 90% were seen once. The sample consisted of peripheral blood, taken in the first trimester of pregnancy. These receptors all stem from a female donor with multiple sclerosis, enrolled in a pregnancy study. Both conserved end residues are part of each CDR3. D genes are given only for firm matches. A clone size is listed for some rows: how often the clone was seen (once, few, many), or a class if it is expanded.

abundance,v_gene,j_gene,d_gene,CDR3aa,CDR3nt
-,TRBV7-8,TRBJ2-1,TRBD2,CASSLVAREGRYNEQFF,TGTGCCAGCAGCTTAGTAGCGCGGGAGGGCCGCTACAATGAGCAGTTCTTC
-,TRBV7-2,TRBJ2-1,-,CASSQTYEQFF,TGTGCCAGCAGCCAAACTTATGAGCAGTTCTTC
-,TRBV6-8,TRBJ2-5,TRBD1,CASRTGTGWASQETQYF,TGTGCCAGCAGAACTGGGACAGGGTGGGCCTCACAAGAGACCCAGTACTTC
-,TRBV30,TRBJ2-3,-,CAWSVLGGDTQYF,TGTGCCTGGAGTGTACTAGGGGGAGATACGCAGTATTTT
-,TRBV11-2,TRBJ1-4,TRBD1,CASTRTGHNEKLFF,TGTGCCAGCACCCGGACAGGCCATAATGAAAAACTGTTTTTT
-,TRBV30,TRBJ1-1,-,CAWSVPLVAEAFF,TGTGCCTGGAGTGTACCCTTGGTGGCAGAAGCTTTCTTT
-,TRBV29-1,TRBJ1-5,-,CSVLPGGNQPQHF,TGCAGCGTTTTACCAGGGGGCAATCAGCCCCAGCATTTT
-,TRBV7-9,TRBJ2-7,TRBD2,CASSQSVTSGGRRGYEQYF,TGTGCCAGCAGCCAATCCGTCACTAGCGGGGGACGACGAGGCTACGAGCAGTACTTC
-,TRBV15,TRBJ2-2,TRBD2,CATSRLAGIHTGELFF,TGTGCCACCAGCAGACTAGCGGGGATTCACACCGGGGAGCTGTTTTTT
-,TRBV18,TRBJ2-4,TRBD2,CASSPSTGNRLAGGNIQYF,TGTGCCAGCTCACCTTCGACAGGGAACAGGCTAGCGGGAGGGAACATTCAGTACTTC
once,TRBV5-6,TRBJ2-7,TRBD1,CASSAAGTGFLGQYF,TGTGCCAGCAGCGCCGCCGGGACAGGGTTTTTAGGGCAGTACTTC
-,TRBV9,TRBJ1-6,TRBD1,CASSLTRDRYNSPLHF,TGTGCCAGCAGCTTGACGCGGGACAGGTATAATTCACCCCTCCACTTT
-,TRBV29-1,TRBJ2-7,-,CSVEQGNLYEQYF,TGCAGCGTTGAGCAGGGAAATCTCTACGAGCAGTACTTC
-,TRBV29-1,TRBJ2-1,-,CSVLRVRGGEQFF,TGCAGCGTTCTCAGGGTCCGTGGGGGGGAGCAGTTCTTC
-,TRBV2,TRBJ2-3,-,CASIRPTSFTDTQYF,TGTGCCAGCATCCGCCCTACCTCGTTCACAGATACGCAGTATTTT
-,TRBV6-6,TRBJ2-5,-,CASSGSTETQYF,TGTGCCAGCAGCGGGAGTACTGAGACCCAGTACTTC
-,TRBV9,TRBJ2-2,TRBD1,CASSVGDSLLTGELFF,TGTGCCAGCAGCGTAGGGGACAGCTTACTAACCGGGGAGCTGTTTTTT
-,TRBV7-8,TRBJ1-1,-,CASSLGGGRGLLEAFF,TGTGCCAGCAGCTTAGGAGGCGGCAGGGGCCTCCTCGAAGCTTTCTTT
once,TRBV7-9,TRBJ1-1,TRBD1,CASSLFTGAEAFF,TGTGCCAGCAGTTTATTCACAGGGGCTGAAGCTTTCTTT
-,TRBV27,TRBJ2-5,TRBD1,CASSLGDRGRETQYF,TGTGCCAGCAGTTTAGGGGACAGGGGACGTGAGACCCAGTACTTC
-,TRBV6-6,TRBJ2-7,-,CASSLIGGYEQYF,TGTGCCAGCAGTTTAATAGGGGGCTACGAGCAGTACTTC
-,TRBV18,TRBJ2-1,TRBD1,CASSPLGTGGYNEQFF,TGTGCCAGCTCACCATTAGGGACAGGGGGATACAATGAGCAGTTCTTC
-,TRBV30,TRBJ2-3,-,CAWSVVLTDTQYF,TGTGCCTGGAGTGTCGTATTAACAGATACGCAGTATTTT
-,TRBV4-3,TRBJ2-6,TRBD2,CASSAWASGADSGANVLTF,TGCGCCAGCAGTGCCTGGGCTAGCGGGGCTGACTCTGGGGCCAACGTCCTGACTTTC
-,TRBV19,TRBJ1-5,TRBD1,CASSIEDRAGQPQHF,TGTGCCAGTAGTATAGAAGACAGGGCGGGTCAGCCCCAGCATTTT
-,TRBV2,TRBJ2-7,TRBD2,CASSVLRGRDYEQYF,TGTGCCAGCAGTGTTCTTCGCGGGAGAGACTACGAGCAGTACTTC
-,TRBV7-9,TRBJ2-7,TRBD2,CASSRVGRLAGGISYEQYF,TGTGCCAGCAGCCGGGTCGGGCGACTAGCGGGAGGTATCTCCTACGAGCAGTACTTC
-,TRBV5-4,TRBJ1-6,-,CASSVERQFNSPLHF,TGTGCCAGCAGCGTCGAGCGGCAGTTTAATTCACCCCTCCACTTT
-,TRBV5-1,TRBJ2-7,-,CASSLQGFDEQYF,TGCGCCAGCAGTTTACAGGGTTTTGACGAGCAGTACTTC
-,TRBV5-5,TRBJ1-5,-,CASSLVASNQPQHF,TGTGCCAGCAGCTTGGTGGCTAGCAATCAGCCCCAGCATTTT
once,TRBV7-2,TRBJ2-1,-,CASTWRANNEQFF,TGTGCCAGCACCTGGCGGGCCAACAATGAGCAGTTCTTC
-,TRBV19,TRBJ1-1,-,CASSPSRTEAFF,TGTGCCAGTAGTCCGTCGCGGACTGAAGCTTTCTTT
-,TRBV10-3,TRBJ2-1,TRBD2,CATLAGGGGDEQFF,TGTGCCACCCTAGCGGGAGGTGGGGGGGATGAGCAGTTCTTC
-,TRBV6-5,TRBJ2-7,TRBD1,CASRPGTGNPYEQYF,TGTGCCAGCAGACCCGGGACAGGGAACCCCTACGAGCAGTACTTC
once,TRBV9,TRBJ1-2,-,CASSAGVRGHNYGYTF,TGTGCCAGCAGCGCCGGAGTTCGGGGACATAACTATGGCTACACCTTC
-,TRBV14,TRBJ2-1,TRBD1,CASSPFGTGRYNEQFF,TGTGCCAGCAGCCCATTTGGGACAGGGCGCTACAATGAGCAGTTCTTC
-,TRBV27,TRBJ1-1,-,CASTGQSAEAFF,TGTGCCAGCACAGGACAGTCGGCTGAAGCTTTCTTT
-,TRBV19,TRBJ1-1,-,CASSIDRRVKNTEAFF,TGTGCCAGTAGTATAGATCGTCGGGTCAAGAACACTGAAGCTTTCTTT
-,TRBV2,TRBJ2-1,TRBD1,CASSQQGAYNEQFF,TGTGCCAGCAGTCAACAGGGGGCGTACAATGAGCAGTTCTTC
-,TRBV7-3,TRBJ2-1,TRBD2,CASSLIAGVANEQFF,TGTGCCAGCAGCCTTATAGCGGGGGTAGCAAATGAGCAGTTCTTC